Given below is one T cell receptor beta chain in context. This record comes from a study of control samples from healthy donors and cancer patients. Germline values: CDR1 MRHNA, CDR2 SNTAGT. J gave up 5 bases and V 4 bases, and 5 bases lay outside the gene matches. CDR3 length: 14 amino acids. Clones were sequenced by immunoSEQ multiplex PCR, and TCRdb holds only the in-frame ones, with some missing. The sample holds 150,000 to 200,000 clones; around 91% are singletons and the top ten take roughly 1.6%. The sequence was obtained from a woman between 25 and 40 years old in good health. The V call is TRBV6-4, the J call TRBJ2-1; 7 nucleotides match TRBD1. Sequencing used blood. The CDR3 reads CASSAGQPHNEQFF. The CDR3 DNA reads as TGTGCCAGCAGTGCGGGACAGCCCCACAATGAGCAGTTCTTC.